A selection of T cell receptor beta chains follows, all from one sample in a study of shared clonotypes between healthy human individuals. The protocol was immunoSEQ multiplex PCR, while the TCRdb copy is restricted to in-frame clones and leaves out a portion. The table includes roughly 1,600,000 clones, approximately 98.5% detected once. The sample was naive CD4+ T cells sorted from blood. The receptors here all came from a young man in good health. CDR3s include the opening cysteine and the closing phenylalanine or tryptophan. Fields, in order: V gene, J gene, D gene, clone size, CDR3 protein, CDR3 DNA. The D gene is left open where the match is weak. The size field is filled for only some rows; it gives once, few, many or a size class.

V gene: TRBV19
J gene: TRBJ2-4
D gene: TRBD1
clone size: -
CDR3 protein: CASSAGQGLAKNIQYF
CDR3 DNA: TGTGCCAGTAGTGCGGGACAGGGACTAGCCAAAAACATTCAGTACTTC

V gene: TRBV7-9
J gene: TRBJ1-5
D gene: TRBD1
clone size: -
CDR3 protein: CASSPGGSQPQHF
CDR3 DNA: TGTGCCAGCAGCCCAGGGGGTAGTCAGCCCCAGCATTTT

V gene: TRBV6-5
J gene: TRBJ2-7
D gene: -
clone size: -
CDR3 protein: CASSYSGDGPYEQYF
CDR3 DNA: TGTGCCAGCAGTTACTCAGGGGACGGACCCTACGAGCAGTACTTC

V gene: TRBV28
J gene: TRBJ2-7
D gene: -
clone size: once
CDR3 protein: CASQTKAGAIFSYEQYF
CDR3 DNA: TGTGCCTCACAGACCAAGGCAGGGGCGATTTTTTCCTACGAGCAGTACTTC

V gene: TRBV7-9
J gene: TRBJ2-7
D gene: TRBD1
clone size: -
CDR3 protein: CASSLDTGGFYEQYF
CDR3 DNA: TGTGCCAGCAGCTTAGATACAGGGGGATTCTACGAGCAGTACTTC

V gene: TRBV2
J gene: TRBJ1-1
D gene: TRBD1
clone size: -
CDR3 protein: CASSELPGQDGAFF
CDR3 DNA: TGTGCCAGCAGTGAACTTCCGGGACAGGACGGAGCTTTCTTT

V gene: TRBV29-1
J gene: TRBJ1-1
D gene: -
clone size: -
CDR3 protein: CSAWSQADTEAFF
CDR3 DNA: TGCAGCGCTTGGTCCCAAGCGGACACTGAAGCTTTCTTT

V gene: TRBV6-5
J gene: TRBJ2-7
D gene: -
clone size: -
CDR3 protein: CASSYPDAIKPYEQYF
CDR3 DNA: TGTGCCAGCAGTTACCCGGACGCGATCAAGCCATACGAGCAGTACTTC

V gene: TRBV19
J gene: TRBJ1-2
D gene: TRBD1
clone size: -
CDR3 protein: CASSDRGMGLYGYTF
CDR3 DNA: TGTGCCAGTTCGGACAGGGGTATGGGTCTCTATGGCTACACCTTC

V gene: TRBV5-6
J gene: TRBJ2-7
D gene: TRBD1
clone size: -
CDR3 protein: CASSFGTGYEQYF
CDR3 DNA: TGTGCCAGCAGCTTTGGGACAGGCTACGAGCAGTACTTC